This TCR beta chain is from a study of CXCR3-negative and CXCR3-positive naive CD8 T cells. This CDR3 spans 18 amino acids. Germline V gene data show CDR1 as MGHRA and CDR2 as YSYEKL. Sorting was done in triplicate for each CD8+ T cell subset (around 300,000 cells each). Naivety in CD8+ T cells corresponded to a CD45RO-CCR7+CD27+CD95- phenotype. It was by 5' RACE with UMI labels that the TRB cDNA libraries were prepared. TCRdb re-called the 5' RACE reads and catalogs CDR3 proteins one per entry, DNA excluded. The sample has over 70,000 distinct CDR3 sequences. This chain links TRBV4-1 with TRBJ2-5. Material for sequencing was naive CXCR3- CD8+ T cells from blood. Noted subset: CD45RO-CCR7+CD27+CD95- naive CD8+ T cells lacking CXCR3 (TNR3-). The TCR sequence derives from a human donor in good health. Some clones in this sample may be carry-over from other donors' samples. CDR3 loop: CASSKGLQAPASQETQYF.